This T cell receptor beta chain was retrieved from a study of siplizumab effects on memory and regulatory T cells. Findings of the study overall: Siplizumab significantly decreased alloreactive sequences from unstimulated CD4+ memory cells.

This CDR3 is 16 amino acids long. Germline assignment: CDR1 SGHDT and CDR2 YYEEEE. Between the trimmed V and J ends, which lost 3 bases and 0 bases, there was a span of 10 bases. Assay used: immunoSEQ multiplex PCR; TCRdb lists only in-frame clones, some missing. The table lists around 100,000 clones, around 93% of them singletons. Comment on this clone: Its antigen is currently unknown.

Sequenced sample: non-Treg CD4+ T cells sorted from blood. The V call is TRBV5-6, the J call TRBJ2-6, with D hard to call. The clonotype comes from a human donor in good health. CDR3 region: CASSSRFSSGANVLTF. The CDR3 nucleotides read TGTGCCAGCAGCTCACGGTTTAGCTCTGGGGCCAACGTCCTGACTTTC.